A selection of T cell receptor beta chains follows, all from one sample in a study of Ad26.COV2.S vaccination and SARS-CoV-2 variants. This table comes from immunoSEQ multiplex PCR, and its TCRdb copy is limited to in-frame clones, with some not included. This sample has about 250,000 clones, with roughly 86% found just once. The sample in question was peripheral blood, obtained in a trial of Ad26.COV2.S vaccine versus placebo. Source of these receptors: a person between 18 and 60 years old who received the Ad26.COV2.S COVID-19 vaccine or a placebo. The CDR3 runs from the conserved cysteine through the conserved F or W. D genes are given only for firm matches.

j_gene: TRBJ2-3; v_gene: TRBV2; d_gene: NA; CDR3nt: TGTGCCAGCAGTGAAGACTCCGCGGGCACAGATACGCAGTATTTT; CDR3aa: CASSEDSAGTDTQYF
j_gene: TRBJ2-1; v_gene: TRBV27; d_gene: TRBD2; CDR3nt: TGTGCCAGCAGTTCTGCGGGGGGGGACAATGAGCAGTTCTTC; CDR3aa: CASSSAGGDNEQFF
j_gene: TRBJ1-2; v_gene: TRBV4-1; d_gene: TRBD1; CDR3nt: TGCGCCAGCAGCGCTCGATCCGGACAGGGATGGTATGGCTACACCTTC; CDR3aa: CASSARSGQGWYGYTF
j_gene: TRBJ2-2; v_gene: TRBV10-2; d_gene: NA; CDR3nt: TGCGCCAGCAGTGAGAACTTCTTCACCGGGGAGCTGTTTTTT; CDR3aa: CASSENFFTGELFF
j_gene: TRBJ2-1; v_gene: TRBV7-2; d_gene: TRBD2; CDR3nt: TGTGCCAGCAGCCGCACGGGACTAGCGGGAGATGAGCAGTTCTTC; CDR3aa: CASSRTGLAGDEQFF
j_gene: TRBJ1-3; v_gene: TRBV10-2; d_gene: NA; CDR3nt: TGCGCCAGCAGTGGGGACACGCGCGGAAACACCATATATTTT; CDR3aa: CASSGDTRGNTIYF
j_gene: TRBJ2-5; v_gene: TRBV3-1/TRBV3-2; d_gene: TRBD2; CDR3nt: TGTGCCAGCAGCAAGGGACTAGCGGGGTTAGAGACCCAGTACTTC; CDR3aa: CASSKGLAGLETQYF
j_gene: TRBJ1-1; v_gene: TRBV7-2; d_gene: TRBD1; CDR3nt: TGTGCCAGCAGCTTAGTCGGGACAGGGATTGGGGAAGCTTTCTTT; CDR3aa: CASSLVGTGIGEAFF
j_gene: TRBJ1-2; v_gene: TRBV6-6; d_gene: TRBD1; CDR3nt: TGTGCCAGCAGTTCCACAGGGGGCCGGAGCACCTTC; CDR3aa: CASSSTGGRSTF
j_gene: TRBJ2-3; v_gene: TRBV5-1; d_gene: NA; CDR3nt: TGCGCCAGCAGCCCCGGTGACAGCTTTAGCACAGATACGCAGTATTTT; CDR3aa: CASSPGDSFSTDTQYF
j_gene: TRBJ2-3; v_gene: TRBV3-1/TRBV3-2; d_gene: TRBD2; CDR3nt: TGTGCCAGCAGCCAAGTGGCGGGGGTGATAGATACGCAGTATTTT; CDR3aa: CASSQVAGVIDTQYF
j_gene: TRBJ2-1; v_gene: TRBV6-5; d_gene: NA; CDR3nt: TGTGCCAGCATGGATACTTCCTGGTGGGGCAATGAGCAGTTCTTC; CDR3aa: CASMDTSWWGNEQFF
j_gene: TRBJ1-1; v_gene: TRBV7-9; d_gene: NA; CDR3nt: TGTGCCAGCAGCTTGGAGGGGCCGGACACTGAAGCTTTCTTT; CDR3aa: CASSLEGPDTEAFF
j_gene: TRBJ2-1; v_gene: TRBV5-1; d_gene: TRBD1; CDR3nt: TGCGCCAGCAGCTACGGGGGACAGGTTTACTACAATGAGCAGTTCTTC; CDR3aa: CASSYGGQVYYNEQFF
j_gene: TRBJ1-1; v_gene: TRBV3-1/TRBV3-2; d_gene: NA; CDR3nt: TGTGCCAGCAGCCCACATGGGATATTCGGTGAAGCTTTCTTT; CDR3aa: CASSPHGIFGEAFF
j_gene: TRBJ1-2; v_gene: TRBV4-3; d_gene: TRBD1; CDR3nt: TGCGCCAGCAGCCCCGGGACAGGGTCTGGTGGCTACACCTTC; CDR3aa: CASSPGTGSGGYTF
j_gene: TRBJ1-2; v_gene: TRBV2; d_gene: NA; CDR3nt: TGTGCCAGCTCCTTTAGACAGCGGGGCTACACCTTC; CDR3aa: CASSFRQRGYTF
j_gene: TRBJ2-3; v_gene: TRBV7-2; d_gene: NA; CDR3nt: TGTGCCAGCAGTTACACTGCAGATACGCAGTATTTT; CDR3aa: CASSYTADTQYF
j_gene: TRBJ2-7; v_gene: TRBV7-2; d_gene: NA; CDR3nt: TGTGCCAGCAGCTTCGAACCGACGGGAATCTACGAGCAGTACTTC; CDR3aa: CASSFEPTGIYEQYF
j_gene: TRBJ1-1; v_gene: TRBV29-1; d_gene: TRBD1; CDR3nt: TGCAGCGTTAAGGGACAGGCGAACACTGAAGCTTTCTTT; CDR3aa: CSVKGQANTEAFF
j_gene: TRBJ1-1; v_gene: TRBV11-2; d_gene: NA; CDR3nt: TGTGCCAGCAGCTTAAGCCGAGGGAGCACTGAAGCTTTCTTT; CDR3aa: CASSLSRGSTEAFF
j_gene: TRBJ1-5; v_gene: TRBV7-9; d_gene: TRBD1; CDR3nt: TGTGCCAGCAGCCCGGGACAGGGGGCGGGTCAGCCCCAGCATTTT; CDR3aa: CASSPGQGAGQPQHF